Listed here are 26 T cell receptor beta chains from one sample, sequenced in a study of cytomegalovirus exposure and HLA in healthy donors. Vbeta (60) and Jbeta (13) primers were used in the PCR. TCRdb keeps only in-frame clones here, not all; method: immunoSEQ multiplex PCR. The sample consists of some 200,000 clones, roughly 80% of them appearing once. Sequencing used PBMCs. The receptors were gathered from a female donor in good health and CMV-seronegative.

The J gene is TRBJ2-3, the V gene TRBV28; 7 bases match TRBD2. CDR3 length: 15 residues. Trimming cost V 3 bases and J 1 base; bases outside gene matches: 4. The germline V gene encodes CDR1 MDHEN and CDR2 SYDVKM. The CDR3 nucleotides are TGTGCCAGCAGTTTGGCTAGCGGAGGCACAGATACGCAGTATTTT. It translates to CASSLASGGTDTQYF.

This clone was observed once. The chain employs TRBV11-2 and TRBJ2-5, with D uncertain. Germline CDR1 is SGHAT and CDR2 is FQNNGV. Trimming took off 2 bases at V and 4 bases at J, with 2 bases between the two ends. This CDR3 has 11 amino acids. The CDR3 is CASSLLETQYF. CDR3 coding DNA: TGTGCCAGCAGCTTACTAGAGACCCAGTACTTC.

The chain employs TRBV18 and TRBJ2-1; TRBD2 matches 7 bases. With V trimmed by 3 bases and J by 8 bases, 7 bases remained unmatched. The germline V gene has CDR1 KGHSH and CDR2 LQKENI. The CDR3 spans 14 residues. Written as DNA, the CDR3 is TGTGCCAGCTCACCTCCCTCCGGGGGGTATGAGCAGTTCTTC. Translating gives CASSPPSGGYEQFF.

This sequence joins TRBV11-2 and TRBJ2-2; D not certain. Looked up from germline, CDR1 is SGHAT and CDR2 is FQNNGV. V gave up 7 bases and J gave up 0 bases, with 21 bases separating them. This CDR3 is 18 amino acids long. CDR3 sequence reads: CASTFGYLGTTNTGELFF. The CDR3 nucleotides read TGTGCCAGCACCTTTGGTTACCTAGGTACCACGAACACCGGGGAGCTGTTTTTT. Supplemented by reference TRBV11-2 and TRBJ2-2, the full variable domain reads EAGVAQSPRYKIIEKRQSVAFWCNPISGHATLYWYQQILGQGPKLLIQFQNNGVVDDSQLPKDRFSAERLKGVDSTLKIQPAKLEDSAVYLCASTFGYLGTTNTGELFFGEGSRLTVL.

The chain links TRBV7-2 to TRBJ1-1; no definite D call. The length of the CDR3 is 12 residues. V gave up 3 bases and J gave up 4 bases, with 6 bases separating them. From germline, CDR1 is SGHTA and CDR2 FQGNSA. The CDR3 DNA reads as TGTGCCAGCAGCTTGGGCAGCACTGAAGCTTTCTTT. Protein product: CASSLGSTEAFF. The full variable domain, rest sourced from reference TRBV7-2 and TRBJ1-1, is GAGVSQSPSNKVTEKGKDVELRCDPISGHTALYWYRQSLGQGLEFLIYFQGNSAPDKSGLPSDRFSAERTGGSVSTLTIQRTQQEDSAVYLCASSLGSTEAFFGQGTRLTVV.

This clone was observed once. The chain recombines TRBV9 with TRBJ2-7; 7 positions agree with TRBD2. This CDR3 region has 16 residues. Looked up from germline, CDR1 is SGDLS and CDR2 is YYNGEE. V shed 0 bases, J shed 4 bases, and the junction held 10 bases outside the gene matches. The CDR3 nucleotides are TGTGCCAGCAGCGTAGGGGGGGGGAGAGGGGTTTACGAGCAGTACTTC. Residues: CASSVGGGRGVYEQYF.

The chain combines TRBV19 with TRBJ2-1, with D perhaps TRBD1 (6 bases). The CDR3 length is 17 residues. CDR1 and CDR2 (germline): LNHDA, SQIVND (reference sequence). Trimming shortened V by 2 bases and J by 5 bases, and 19 bases separated the two germline ends. The CDR3 loop is CASSINHRATMDNEQFF. In DNA form, the CDR3 reads TGTGCCAGTAGTATAAACCACAGGGCAACAATGGACAATGAGCAGTTCTTC.

V usage is TRBV10-1 and J usage is TRBJ2-5; 10 bases fit TRBD1. V lost 6 bases and J lost 5; bases outside the gene matches: 27. This CDR3 is 21 amino acids long. Germline assignment: CDR1 WNHNN and CDR2 SYGVQD (reference sequence). The CDR3 sequence: CASRSSLLRDRGGQQEETQYF. The CDR3 bases are TGCGCCAGCAGATCTTCGCTTCTCCGGGACAGGGGTGGCCAACAAGAGGAGACCCAGTACTTC.

V gene TRBV14 combines with J gene TRBJ1-2; 7 bases line up with TRBD1. The CDR3 extends over 17 amino acids. V shed 0 bases and J 2 bases; nucleotides not matched to a gene: 9. CDR1 is SGHDN and CDR2 is FVKESK in the germline V gene. CDR3 nucleotides: TGTGCCAGCAGCCAAGATCTGGGGATACAGGGGAACTATGGCTACACCTTC. Protein sequence: CASSQDLGIQGNYGYTF.

The genes are TRBV7-6 and TRBJ2-2; the match to TRBD2 covers 11 bases. Germline lookup yields CDR1 SGHVS and CDR2 FNYEAQ. V dropped 5 bases and J dropped 1; count of bases not matched to a gene: 12. The CDR3 is 19 amino acids. CDR3 residues: CASSRRGSGGAVNTGELFF. The DNA of the CDR3 is TGTGCCAGCAGCCGGCGGGGTAGCGGGGGGGCCGTGAACACCGGGGAGCTGTTTTTT.

The chain links TRBV27 to TRBJ2-1; no definite D call. The CDR3 runs to 11 residues. CDR1 is MNHEY, CDR2 SMNVEV, per germline (reference sequence). The ends were cut back, 5 bases at V and 14 bases at J, with 13 bases in the middle. The CDR3 region is CASSVGLQEFF. The CDR3 DNA reads TGTGCCAGCAGTGTCGGTCTCCAGGAGTTCTTC.

In regard to this clone: The junction differs from germline at one of its ends, possibly a read error. The identical CDR3 is also encoded by other nucleotide sequences in the sample. The V and J genes are TRBV15 and TRBJ2-7, with TRBD1 matching over 7 bases. CDR3 length: 14 residues. Germline values: CDR1 LNHNV, CDR2 YYDKDF (reference sequence). CDR3 sequence: CATSTYRGRFEQYF. Written as DNA, the CDR3 is TGTGCCACTAGCACCTACAGGGGTCGTTTCGAGCAGTACTTC.

The chain links TRBV28 to TRBJ1-2, with D possibly matching TRBD1 (5 bases). This CDR3 comprises 14 residues. V lost 0 bases to trimming and J lost 1 base, with 6 bases between them. CDR1 and CDR2 (germline): MDHEN, SYDVKM. The CDR3 DNA is TGTGCCAGCAGTTTATGGACAGATAACTATGGCTACACCTTC. Amino acids: CASSLWTDNYGYTF.

CDR3 sequence: CASSQSRGTNEKLFF. In nucleotides, the CDR3 is TGTGCCAGCAGCCAATCGAGAGGAACTAATGAAAAACTGTTTTTT. The chain is built from TRBV6-5 and TRBJ1-4, with D hard to call. This CDR3 spans 15 amino acids. Germline values: CDR1 MNHEY, CDR2 SVGAGI. V lost 6 bases, J lost 1 base, and 12 bases lay in between.

This chain links TRBV7-9 with TRBJ2-1; a weak D match, TRBD2 (5 bases). V lost 0 bases, J lost 8 bases, and 8 bases lay in between. CDR1 is SEHNR and CDR2 is FQNEAQ in the germline V gene (reference sequence). The CDR3 runs to 13 residues. CDR3: CASSLAGVYEQFF. DNA for the CDR3: TGTGCCAGCAGCTTAGCGGGAGTTTATGAGCAGTTCTTC.

The rearrangement joins TRBV6-5 to TRBJ1-1, with TRBD1 matching 9 bases. Germline V gives CDR1 MNHEY, CDR2 SVGAGI. The CDR3 is 14 amino acids. V shed 6 bases, J shed 0 bases, and the junction held 2 bases outside the gene matches. As DNA, the CDR3 is TGTGCCAGCAGAAGGACAGGGGTGAACACTGAAGCTTTCTTT. Amino acid sequence: CASRRTGVNTEAFF.

The DNA for the CDR3 is TGCGCCAGCAGCCAAACTAGCGGGGGCTACGAGCAGTACTTC. It is translated as CASSQTSGGYEQYF. V is TRBV4-1 and J is TRBJ2-7; 11 bases match TRBD2. The germline V gene encodes CDR1 MGHRA and CDR2 YSYEKL. The CDR3 spans 14 residues. Unmatched junction bases numbered 0, after V lost 2 bases and J lost 3 bases.

The chain joins TRBV19 to TRBJ1-1; 9 positions match TRBD1. The CDR3 is 18 amino acids. Germline CDR1 reads LNHDA; CDR2 reads SQIVND (reference sequence). The J segment lost 1 base and the V segment lost 3 bases, leaving 12 bases of the junction unmatched. The CDR3 DNA sequence: TGTGCCAGTAGTATTCTACGGACAGGGGTGGAAGAGAACACTGAAGCTTTCTTT. As protein: CASSILRTGVEENTEAFF. Combining the CDR3 with reference TRBV19 and TRBJ1-1 gives the whole variable domain DGGITQSPKYLFRKEGQNVTLSCEQNLNHDAMYWYRQDPGQGLRLIYYSQIVNDFQKGDIAEGYSVSREKKESFPLTVTSAQKNPTAFYLCASSILRTGVEENTEAFFGQGTRLTVV.

The chain carries TRBV5-6 and TRBJ1-2, with D perhaps matching TRBD1 (5 bases). The germline gives CDR1 SGHDT, CDR2 YYEEEE. Trimming pared 0 bases from V and 2 bases from J, leaving 17 bases between. The CDR3 is made up of 17 amino acids. The CDR3 sequence: CASSLGIRGRLNYGYTF. The CDR3 DNA sequence: TGTGCCAGCAGCTTGGGAATAAGGGGAAGGTTGAACTATGGCTACACCTTC.

This clone occurred a few times. The chain links TRBV5-4 to TRBJ2-3, with 8 bases that match TRBD2. The CDR3 has 16 residues. The germline V gene encodes CDR1 SGHNT and CDR2 YYREEE (reference sequence). J lost 4 bases, V lost 4 bases, and 11 bases had no gene match. The CDR3: CASSPRVAGTSDTQYF. Written as DNA, the CDR3 is TGTGCCAGCAGCCCCCGGGTAGCGGGGACCTCAGATACGCAGTATTTT.

This clone was counted only a few times. The rearrangement joins TRBV7-9 to TRBJ2-7; a possible D gene is TRBD1 (5 bases). The CDR3 has 15 amino acids. Germline CDR1 is SEHNR and CDR2 is FQNEAQ (reference sequence). V gave up 2 bases and J gave up 5 bases, with 16 bases separating them. CDR3 nucleotide sequence: TGTGCCAGCAGCTTACTGGGGTCAGGGAAAAACGAGCAGTACTTC. This gives the protein CASSLLGSGKNEQYF.

In this sample, this clone turned up a few times. The rearrangement joins TRBV5-4 to TRBJ2-1, with D possibly being TRBD2 (7 bases). The length of the CDR3 is 13 residues. CDR1 and CDR2 from the germline V gene are SGHNT and YYREEE (reference sequence). Between the trimmed V and J ends, which lost 4 bases and 9 bases, there was a span of 14 bases. In nucleotides, the CDR3 is TGTGCCAGCAGCGGGGGGGCAAGGGGTGAGCAGTTCTTC. As protein: CASSGGARGEQFF.

The J gene is TRBJ1-6, the V gene TRBV7-9; maybe TRBD1 (5 bases). The CDR3 sequence is 14 residues long. Germline CDR1 and CDR2: SEHNR and FQNEAQ (reference sequence). The V end lost 6 bases, the J end lost 9 bases, and 15 bases lay between the germline ends. The CDR3 here is CASRFQGVISPLHF. CDR3 sequence (DNA): TGTGCCAGCAGATTCCAGGGTGTAATTTCACCCCTCCACTTT.

CDR3 DNA sequence: TGTGCCAGCGTATACAGGGGCCTTAACACTGAAGCTTTCTTT. Translated: CASVYRGLNTEAFF. The rearrangement uses TRBV2 and TRBJ1-1; 7 bases agree with TRBD1. CDR3 size: 14 residues. Trimming cost V 8 bases and J 2 bases; bases outside gene matches: 8. Germline CDR1 is SNHLY and CDR2 is FYNNEI.

The chain joins TRBV14 to TRBJ2-3; a possible D gene is TRBD2 (5 bases). Germline assignment: CDR1 SGHDN and CDR2 FVKESK. This CDR3 region has 15 residues. V shed 6 bases and J shed 1 base, with 14 bases lying between them. CDR3 region: CASSPTITGTDTQYF. CDR3 sequence (DNA): TGTGCCAGCAGTCCGACTATCACGGGCACAGATACGCAGTATTTT.

This clone came up a few times. The rearrangement links TRBV19 to TRBJ2-3; 7 bases are a match to TRBD1. The CDR3 runs 15 residues. J lost 3 bases, V lost 1 base, and 4 bases had no gene match. Germline V gives CDR1 LNHDA, CDR2 SQIVND (reference sequence). CDR3: CASSIVETGTDTQYF. Here the CDR3 DNA reads TGTGCCAGTAGTATAGTCGAGACAGGGACAGATACGCAGTATTTT.